The present entry profiles one T cell receptor beta chain with its context. No antigen is known for it. Trimming shortened V by 3 bases and J by 1 base, and 9 bases separated the two germline ends. The CDR3 has 14 residues. CDR1 and CDR2 from the germline V gene are KGHSH and LQKENI. These data belong to a study of T cell clones after liver transplantation. Study-wide points: In two subjects, few donor cells limited the measurable donor-reactive repertoire.

Produced via immunoSEQ multiplex PCR; TCRdb's table is partial and in-frame only. The table lists about 45,000 clones, 85% to 90% of them singletons. Sequencing was performed on CD4+ T cells from blood, taken 24 months after liver transplant. The chain uses TRBV18 and TRBJ1-1; D gene ambiguous. This TCR came from a human patient who received a liver transplant. T cells may partly derive from the graft donor. The CDR3 DNA is TGTGCCAGCTCACCGGTCAGTCGGAACACTGAAGCTTTCTTT. Protein: CASSPVSRNTEAFF.